This TCR beta chain was obtained from a study of blood T cell repertoires in COVID-19. At the level of the study: The origin of the acute and convalescent COVID-19 samples was the United States, Italy and Spain. T cells, B-cell-depleted T cells, or PBMCs provided the cDNA or gDNA that served as material.

This clone is a singleton in its sample. Sequence at one end of the junction differs from germline and may be a read error. TCRdb's table, derived via immunoSEQ multiplex PCR, lists solely in-frame clones and lacks some. The sample holds roughly 320,000 clones, just over 85% seen once. CDR3 length: 13 amino acids. Germline assignment: CDR1 SSHAT and CDR2 FNYEAQ (reference sequence). Membership in each cohort depended on participant-reported clinical history. The receptor's source is a man aged 30-40 years who had recovered from COVID-19. This rearrangement joins TRBV7-7 to TRBJ2-7; TRBD1 is a possible D gene (5 bases). The material sequenced was PBMCs or T cells enriched from blood (not recorded which). CDR3 sequence reads: CASSSGRADEQYF. CDR3 in DNA: TGTGCTAGCAGCTCGGGCAGGGCCGACGAGCAGTACTTC.